This is a list of T cell receptor beta chains from one sample in a study of T cell responses to AZD1222 COVID-19 vaccine. Assay used: immunoSEQ multiplex PCR; TCRdb lists only in-frame clones, some missing. The profile shows about 74,000 clones, roughly 90% of them singletons. This specimen was peripheral blood, taken on day 0 of AZD1222 vaccination. These receptors originate from an adult in good health. CDR3s include the opening cysteine and the closing phenylalanine or tryptophan. The D gene is left open where the match is weak. Clone size is stated in some rows and not others, as once, few, many or a class when expanded.

>11|.|TRBV18|TRBJ1-1|.
TGTGCCAGCTCAACCGACAGGTTTGCTTTCTTT
CASSTDRFAFF
>16|.|TRBV19|TRBJ2-6|.
TGTGCCAGTAGAGACCTAGGGGGCTCTGGGGCCAACGTCCTGACTTTC
CASRDLGGSGANVLTF
>15|.|TRBV9|TRBJ2-3|.
TGTGCCAGCAACGTGAGGGGCGGTGGCACAGATACGCAGTATTTT
CASNVRGGGTDTQYF
>15|.|TRBV7-2|TRBJ2-1|TRBD2
TGTGCCAGCAGCTCTCGCGGGGGGGGCTTCAATGAGCAGTTCTTC
CASSSRGGGFNEQFF
>19|once|TRBV4-3|TRBJ2-6|TRBD1
TGCGCCAGCAGCCAAGATAGAGGACAGGGGAGCTCTGGGGCCAACGTCCTGACTTTC
CASSQDRGQGSSGANVLTF
>14|.|TRBV5-6|TRBJ1-1|.
TGTGCCAGCAGCTCTGACAGGTGGAACACTGAAGCTTTCTTT
CASSSDRWNTEAFF
>14|.|TRBV6-5|TRBJ1-2|.
TGTGCCAGCAGTCCGGGACGGAGTAACTATGGCTACACCTTC
CASSPGRSNYGYTF
>12|few|TRBV12-5|TRBJ2-5|TRBD1
TGTGCTAGTGCACAGGGGCAAGAGACCCAGTACTTC
CASAQGQETQYF
>14|.|TRBV30|TRBJ1-6|.
TGTGCCTGGAATGAGGCCGGCTCGGGTTCACCCCTCCACTTT
CAWNEAGSGSPLHF
>15|.|TRBV3-1/TRBV3-2|TRBJ2-1|.
TGTGCCAGCAGCCAAGAAGACCGGGGAGTCGATGAGCAGTTCTTC
CASSQEDRGVDEQFF
>14|.|TRBV3-1/TRBV3-2|TRBJ1-1|.
TGTGCCAGCAGCCAAGCGGCGGTCAACACTGAAGCTTTCTTT
CASSQAAVNTEAFF
>15|.|TRBV7-6|TRBJ2-1|TRBD2
TGTGCCAGCAGCTGGCGGACTAGCGGGGGCCATGAGCAGTTCTTC
CASSWRTSGGHEQFF
>14|.|TRBV27|TRBJ2-2|.
TGTGCCAGCAGTTTAAAGGGTGAGACCGGGGAGCTGTTTTTT
CASSLKGETGELFF
>15|.|TRBV6-2/TRBV6-3|TRBJ2-1|.
TGTGCCAGCAGTTCGGTTCCTAGGGGGCGGGGTGAGCAGTTCTTC
CASSSVPRGRGEQFF
>15|once|TRBV2|TRBJ1-2|TRBD1
TGTGCCAGCAGTCAGGGTACAGGGGCTGGGTATGGCTACACCTTC
CASSQGTGAGYGYTF
>13|.|TRBV10-3|TRBJ1-2|.
TGTGCCATCAGTGAGTCGACTGGGAATGGCTACACCTTC
CAISESTGNGYTF
>14|.|TRBV6-1|TRBJ2-2|TRBD2
TGTGCCAGCAGCCTGGTGGGGGGGACCGGGGAGCTGTTTTTT
CASSLVGGTGELFF
>15|.|TRBV5-1|TRBJ1-5|.
TGCGCCAGCAGCTTGGGGACTAATGGCAATCAGCCCCAGCATTTT
CASSLGTNGNQPQHF
>12|.|TRBV3-1/TRBV3-2|TRBJ2-3|.
TGTGCCAGCAGCCACGACTCAGATACGCAGTATTTT
CASSHDSDTQYF
>14|.|TRBV11-3|TRBJ2-1|TRBD2
TGTGCCAGCAGCTCGAGCGGGAGGGCCAATGAGCAGTTCTTC
CASSSSGRANEQFF
>15|.|TRBV19|TRBJ2-1|TRBD2
TGTGCCAGTAGTCCCTGGACTAGCGGGAGTGATGAGCAGTTCTTC
CASSPWTSGSDEQFF
>17|.|TRBV6-2/TRBV6-3|TRBJ1-1|TRBD1
TGTGCCAGCAGCCGTCGGCGTTGGACAGGGGCTTTTACTGAAGCTTTCTTT
CASSRRRWTGAFTEAFF
>16|.|TRBV24-1|TRBJ1-5|.
TGTGCCACCAGTGACTCAGGAATCTGGGGCAATCAGCCCCAGCATTTT
CATSDSGIWGNQPQHF
>15|.|TRBV7-6|TRBJ2-2|TRBD1
TGTGCCAGCAGGGGGACAGGGGGGCCCACCGGGGAGCTGTTTTTT
CASRGTGGPTGELFF
>13|.|TRBV5-4|TRBJ2-7|TRBD1
TGTGCCAGCAGCCAGACAGGGTCCAGAGAGCAGTACTTC
CASSQTGSREQYF
>13|.|TRBV7-2|TRBJ1-4|TRBD1
TGTGCCAGCAGCAGAGGGGGCGGTGAAAAACTGTTTTTT
CASSRGGGEKLFF
>13|.|TRBV6-2/TRBV6-3|TRBJ2-1|.
TGTGCCAGCAGTTCCGGCGTGAACAATGAGCAGTTCTTC
CASSSGVNNEQFF
>15|.|TRBV15|TRBJ2-7|.
TGTGCCACCAGCAGAGGGGGTAGACAGGAATACGAGCAGTACTTC
CATSRGGRQEYEQYF
>15|.|TRBV21-1|TRBJ1-5|.
TGTGCCAGCAGCAAACAGGGCATTTTCAATCAGCCCCAGCATTTT
CASSKQGIFNQPQHF
>9|.|TRBV20-1|TRBJ1-2|.
TGCAGGCTAGGGGATGGCTACACCTTC
CRLGDGYTF
>15|once|TRBV24-1|TRBJ2-2|.
TGTGCCACCGAAACCAGGGGATATGGCACCGGGGAGCTGTTTTTT
CATETRGYGTGELFF
>12|.|TRBV6-5|TRBJ1-2|TRBD1
TGTGCCAGCACCAGACAGGGGGCGGGCTACACCTTC
CASTRQGAGYTF
>15|.|TRBV7-2|TRBJ2-2|TRBD1
TGTGCCAGCAGCTTGAAGACAGGGGGCGGGTGGGAGCTGTTTTTT
CASSLKTGGGWELFF
>12|few|TRBV2|TRBJ1-6|.
TGTGCCAGCAGCAGGGGTAATTCACCCCTCCACTTT
CASSRGNSPLHF
>14|.|TRBV30|TRBJ2-1|.
TGTGCCTGGAGTGCTACGATCTCCTACAATGAGCAGTTCTTC
CAWSATISYNEQFF
>14|.|TRBV3-1/TRBV3-2|TRBJ1-2|.
TGTGCCAGCAGCCAGGGCGGACGGCTGCATAGCTACACCTTC
CASSQGGRLHSYTF
>14|.|TRBV7-9|TRBJ1-1|TRBD1
TGTGCCAGCAGCCCACAGGGGGCGCCCACTGAAGCTTTCTTT
CASSPQGAPTEAFF
>14|.|TRBV14|TRBJ1-2|.
TGTGCCAGCAGCCAAGGAGGGGCAGGAGGTGGCTACACCTTC
CASSQGGAGGGYTF
>14|.|TRBV3-1/TRBV3-2|TRBJ2-7|.
TGTGCCAGCAGCCAGGGGACGGATTCCTACGAGCAGTACTTC
CASSQGTDSYEQYF
>15|.|TRBV6-4|TRBJ1-6|TRBD1
TGTGCCAGCAGGACAGGGGGACCCTATAATTCACCCCTCCACTTT
CASRTGGPYNSPLHF
>15|.|TRBV19|TRBJ1-5|.
TGTGCCAGTAGGCCAACAGGGTACGGCAATCAGCCCCAGCATTTT
CASRPTGYGNQPQHF
>13|.|TRBV6-5|TRBJ2-1|.
TGTGCCAGCAGAGACGCCAACTACAATGAGCAGTTCTTC
CASRDANYNEQFF
>17|.|TRBV5-4|TRBJ2-6|.
TGTGCCAGCAGCTTGGCCTATTTGGGGTCTGGGGCCAACGTCCTGACTTTC
CASSLAYLGSGANVLTF
>14|.|TRBV3-1/TRBV3-2|TRBJ2-3|.
TGTGCCAGCAGCCAAGCCTCTGCGGCAGATACGCAGTATTTT
CASSQASAADTQYF
>16|.|TRBV24-1|TRBJ2-2|.
TGTGCCACCAGTGATTTTGTGCCCCCAAACACCGGGGAGCTGTTTTTT
CATSDFVPPNTGELFF
>14|.|TRBV3-1/TRBV3-2|TRBJ2-1|.
TGTGCCAGCAGCCAAGTGGCCCTTCTGGAAGAGCAGTTCTTC
CASSQVALLEEQFF
>11|.|TRBV19|TRBJ2-6|.
TGTGCCAGTACTGGGGCCAACGTCCTGACTTTC
CASTGANVLTF
>14|.|TRBV29-1|TRBJ1-3|.
TGCAGCGTTGAAACTGGGAACTCTGGAAACACCATATATTTT
CSVETGNSGNTIYF
>13|.|TRBV6-5|TRBJ1-1|.
TGTGCCAGCAGTTGGACCCTGAACACTGAAGCTTTCTTT
CASSWTLNTEAFF
>14|.|TRBV6-2/TRBV6-3|TRBJ2-5|TRBD2
TGTGCCAGCAGTTACTCGACTAGCGGGAAGACCCAGTACTTC
CASSYSTSGKTQYF
>14|.|TRBV5-1|TRBJ2-1|TRBD1
TGCGCCAGCAGCCCTGGGACAGACTACAATGAGCAGTTCTTC
CASSPGTDYNEQFF
>14|.|TRBV28|TRBJ1-5|.
TGTGCCAGCAGCTGGGGGGCTAGCAATCAGCCCCAGCATTTT
CASSWGASNQPQHF
>17|.|TRBV19|TRBJ1-5|TRBD1
TGTGCCAGTAGTGAAGGGACAGGGGGCAGGGGCAATCAGCCCCAGCATTTT
CASSEGTGGRGNQPQHF
>11|.|TRBV30|TRBJ2-7|.
TGTGCCTGGAGTCGGGGGCGTGAGCAGTACTTC
CAWSRGREQYF
>15|.|TRBV7-2|TRBJ2-1|TRBD2
TGTGCCAGCAGCTTAGAACTAGCGGCCTACAATGAGCAGTTCTTC
CASSLELAAYNEQFF